This entry is about one T cell receptor (beta chain). The antigen remains undetermined. This record comes from a study of lymphopenia after photon versus proton radiotherapy. This CDR3 spans 14 amino acids. Germline CDR1 is SEHNR and CDR2 is FQNEAQ (reference sequence). With V trimmed by 5 bases and J by 4 bases, 7 bases remained unmatched. Assay used: immunoSEQ multiplex PCR; TCRdb lists only in-frame clones, some missing. The sample records 65,000 or so clones, around 90% being singletons. Points from the study as a whole: After lymphocyte nadir, photon-treated repertoires showed oligoclonal expansion, especially CD8+ Temra. Larger post-nadir TCR diversity loss correlated inversely with survival in deceased patients.

The receptor comes from an elderly man with esophageal cancer. The material was peripheral blood, obtained from a patient treated with proton-based radiotherapy. V is TRBV7-9 and J is TRBJ2-5; 7 bases are shared with TRBD2. The CDR3 nucleotides are TGTGCCAGCAGCCTTAGACTAGCAGTAGAGACCCAGTACTTC. Residues: CASSLRLAVETQYF.